One sample yielded the 2 T cell receptor beta chains listed below, sequenced in a study of T cell repertoires in cytomegalovirus infection (dated by TCRdb to between 2017 and 2020). The sequencing machine was an Illumina HiSeq 1500. TCRdb ran its own pipeline on the public reads, namely fastp trimming at Q25 and MiXCR clone calling, and kept in-frame beta chains. Rows matching on CDR3 protein sequence are summarized as one entry with the most common DNA and genes. The sample table holds around 490,000 distinct CDR3 sequences, of which approximately 25% were seen once. The ten largest make up approximately 13% of the sample. The sequenced sample was PBMCs. The receptors derive from a human donor in good health (CMV status not recorded). Some clones in this sample may be carry-over from other donors' samples.

The chain is built from TRBV12-3 or TRBV12-4 and TRBJ2-7; D gene uncertain. CDR3 length equals 15 residues. Trimming removed 6 bases from V and 2 bases from J, with 17 bases in between. CDR3 nucleotide sequence: TGTGCCAGCAGCCCCGGGCCACCTTCAACCTACGAGCAGTACGTC. This sequence encodes CASSPGPPSTYEQYV.

CDR3 sequence (DNA): TGTGCCAGCAGCCCCGAGGGGGGCAGTCAGCCCCAGCATTTT. The encoded protein is CASSPEGGSQPQHF. The rearrangement links TRBV7-4 to TRBJ1-5; D might be TRBD1 (6 bases). Germline V lookup: CDR1 SGHVT, CDR2 SQSDAQ. Deletions cut 5 bases from V and 6 bases from J, with 14 bases between. The CDR3 has 14 residues.